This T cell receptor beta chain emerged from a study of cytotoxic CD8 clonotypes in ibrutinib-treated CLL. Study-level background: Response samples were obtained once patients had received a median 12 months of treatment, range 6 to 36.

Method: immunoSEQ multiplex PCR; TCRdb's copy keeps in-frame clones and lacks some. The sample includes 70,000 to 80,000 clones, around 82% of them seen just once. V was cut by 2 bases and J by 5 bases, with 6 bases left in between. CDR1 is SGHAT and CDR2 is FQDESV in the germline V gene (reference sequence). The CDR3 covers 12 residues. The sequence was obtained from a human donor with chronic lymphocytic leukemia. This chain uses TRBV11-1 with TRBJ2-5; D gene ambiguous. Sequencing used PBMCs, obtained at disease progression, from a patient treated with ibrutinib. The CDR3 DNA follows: TGTGCCAGCAGCTTATTCGGGGAGACCCAGTACTTC. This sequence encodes CASSLFGETQYF.